The next 10 T cell receptor beta chains were all read from a single sample in a study of OX40 agonist ivuxolimab in advanced cancers. Sequencing used immunoSEQ multiplex PCR; TCRdb keeps in-frame clones, though not all of them. In the table there are over 70,000 clones, 86% of which are singletons. The material was CD4+ or CD8+ T cells sorted from blood, obtained in a trial of the OX40 agonist ivuxolimab. Every receptor here comes from an adult with an advanced solid tumor such as melanoma, head and neck, liver or kidney cancer.

J is TRBJ2-7 and V is TRBV7-9, with 10 bases that match TRBD2. V lost 4 bases to trimming and J lost 1 base; unmatched junction nucleotides: 4. This CDR3 has 15 amino acids. Germline CDR1 and CDR2: SEHNR and FQNEAQ (reference sequence). The chain's CDR3 is CASSYLTSGSYEQYF. CDR3 sequence (DNA): TGTGCCAGCAGCTACCTGACTAGCGGGTCCTACGAGCAGTACTTC.

The chain employs TRBV2 and TRBJ1-5; 10 positions agree with TRBD1. The V gene's germline CDR1 is SNHLY and CDR2 FYNNEI. V was pared by 0 bases and J by 9 bases, with 5 bases of the junction left unmatched. The CDR3 sequence is 15 residues long. The CDR3 loop is CASSEAGQGIGPQHF. DNA for the CDR3: TGTGCCAGCAGTGAAGCGGGACAGGGGATTGGGCCCCAGCATTTT.

The chain uses TRBV7-2 and TRBJ2-3, with D tentatively TRBD1 (6 bases). This CDR3 region has 14 residues. Trimming shortened V by 5 bases and J by 7 bases, and 16 bases separated the two germline ends. The V gene's germline CDR1 is SGHTA and CDR2 FQGNSA. This chain's CDR3 is CASSHRDIRNTQYF. The DNA of the CDR3 is TGTGCCAGCAGCCACCGGGACATAAGGAATACGCAGTATTTT.

The chain employs TRBV19 and TRBJ2-5; 7 bases agree with TRBD2. Per the germline V gene, CDR1 is LNHDA and CDR2 is SQIVND (reference sequence). The CDR3 extends over 16 amino acids. V shed 5 bases, J shed 5 bases, and the junction held 14 bases outside the gene matches. Written as DNA, the CDR3 is TGTGCCAGTAGTCCCAACGCCGGGGGAGGGTGGGAGACCCAGTACTTC. Translated, it gives CASSPNAGGGWETQYF.

V and J are TRBV6-5 and TRBJ1-2; D uncertain. Deletions cut 6 bases from V and 7 bases from J, with 18 bases between. This CDR3 contains 14 residues. Germline V CDR1 and CDR2: MNHEY, SVGAGI. DNA of the CDR3: TGTGCCAGCAGCAGTCGAAGCGAACCGGGTGGCTACACCTTC. Residues: CASSSRSEPGGYTF.

V and J are TRBV2 and TRBJ1-3; 10 bases line up with TRBD1. CDR1 and CDR2 from the germline V gene are SNHLY and FYNNEI. The CDR3 contains 14 residues. Trimming cost V 6 bases and J 4 bases; bases outside gene matches: 3. The CDR3 region is CASRGTGVGNTIYF. In nucleotides, the CDR3 is TGTGCCAGCAGAGGGACAGGGGTAGGAAACACCATATATTTT.

The V and J genes are TRBV30 and TRBJ1-1, with 10 bases identical to TRBD1. The germline CDR1 and CDR2 sequences are GTSNPN and SVGIG (reference sequence). The V and J ends lost 8 bases and 0 bases, in that order; junction bases with no gene match: 12. The length of the CDR3 is 16 residues. The CDR3 DNA follows: TGTGCCGGCCAACGAGGGACAGGGGCCGTGAACACTGAAGCTTTCTTT. This encodes CAGQRGTGAVNTEAFF. Variable domain in full (rest from reference TRBV30 and TRBJ1-1): SQTIHQWPATLVQPVGSPLSLECTVEGTSNPNLYWYRQAAGRGLQLLFYSVGIGQISSEVPQNLSASRPQDRQFILSSKKLLLSDSGFYLCAGQRGTGAVNTEAFFGQGTRLTVV.

The chain couples TRBV6-4 to TRBJ2-2; 10 bases align to TRBD1. The CDR3 loop spans 15 amino acids. The V gene end was trimmed by 5 bases and the J gene end by 8 bases; junction bases not matched to a gene: 8. Germline assignment: CDR1 MRHNA and CDR2 SNTAGT. CDR3 in amino acids: CASSPGTGAFGELFF. The CDR3 region has the DNA TGTGCCAGCAGTCCTGGGACAGGGGCATTTGGGGAGCTGTTTTTT.

The chain has TRBV4-1 and TRBJ2-7, with D perhaps being TRBD1 or TRBD2 (5 bases each). The CDR3 has 15 residues. Germline V gene data show CDR1 as MGHRA and CDR2 as YSYEKL. Trimming removed 4 bases from V and 3 bases from J, with 16 bases in between. In nucleotides, the CDR3 is TGCGCCAGCAGCCTCCTACCGGGGCAGGGCTACGAGCAGTACTTC. This gives the protein CASSLLPGQGYEQYF.

The CDR3 region has the DNA TGTGCCAGCAGCTTAGATAGCGGAGGAAACGAGCAGTTCTTC. Translation gives CASSLDSGGNEQFF. V and J are TRBV11-3 and TRBJ2-1; tentatively, D is TRBD2 (6 bases). The CDR3 is 14 residues long. The germline gives CDR1 SGHNT, CDR2 YENEEA. The V gene lost 0 bases and the J gene lost 10 bases, with 13 bases spanning the gap.